This T cell receptor beta chain was sequenced during a study of T-cell reconstitution after alpha-beta-depleted transplantation in children. General observations from the study: Several hundred expanded graft clones reportedly supplied alpha-beta T cells about two months after transplant.

This clonotype came up many times. Its antigen is not identified. CDR3 length: 12 amino acids. Trimming cost V 5 bases and J 12 bases, with 14 bases left between them. Looked up from germline, CDR1 is MDHEN and CDR2 is SYDVKM. Preparation of the TCRbeta library involved a method that used unique molecular identifiers. TCRdb redid the calling of the PCR reads with MiXCR, one entry per CDR3 protein. The sample gives about 980,000 distinct CDR3 sequences, 25% to 35% of which show up once; under 30% is in the top ten. This chain links TRBV28 with TRBJ2-1; weak D call: TRBD2 (7 bases). The source is a boy in the first two years of life who had a stem cell transplant for SCID, so the T cells may come from the graft donor. The material sequenced was PBMCs, mostly from graft donor cells, taken 360 days after TCRalphabeta/CD19-depleted stem cell transplant. CDR3: CASSIGGPWQFF. The CDR3 nucleotides read TGTGCCAGCAGTATCGGGGGGCCTTGGCAGTTCTTC.